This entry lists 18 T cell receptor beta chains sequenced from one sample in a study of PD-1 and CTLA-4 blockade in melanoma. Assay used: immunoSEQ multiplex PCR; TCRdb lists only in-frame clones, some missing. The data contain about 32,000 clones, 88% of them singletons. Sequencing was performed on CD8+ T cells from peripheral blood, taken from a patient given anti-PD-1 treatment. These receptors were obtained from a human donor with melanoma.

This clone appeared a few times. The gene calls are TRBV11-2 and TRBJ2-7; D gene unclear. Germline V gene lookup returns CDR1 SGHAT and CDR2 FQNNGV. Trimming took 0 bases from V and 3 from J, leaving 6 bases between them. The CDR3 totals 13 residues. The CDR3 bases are TGTGCCAGCAGCTTAGAGTGGAGCTACGAGCAGTACTTC. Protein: CASSLEWSYEQYF.

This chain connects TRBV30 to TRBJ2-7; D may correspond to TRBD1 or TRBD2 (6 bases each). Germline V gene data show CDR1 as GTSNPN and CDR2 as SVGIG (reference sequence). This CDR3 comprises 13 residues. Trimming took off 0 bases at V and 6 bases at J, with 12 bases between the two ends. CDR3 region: CAWSVSGAGEQYF. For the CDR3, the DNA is TGTGCCTGGAGTGTTTCGGGGGCAGGCGAGCAGTACTTC.

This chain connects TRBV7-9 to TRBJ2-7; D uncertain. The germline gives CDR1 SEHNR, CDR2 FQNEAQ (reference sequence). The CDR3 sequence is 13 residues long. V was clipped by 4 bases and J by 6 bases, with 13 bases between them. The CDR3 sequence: CASSSANRVEQYF. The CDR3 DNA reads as TGTGCCAGCAGCTCCGCTAATAGGGTCGAGCAGTACTTC.

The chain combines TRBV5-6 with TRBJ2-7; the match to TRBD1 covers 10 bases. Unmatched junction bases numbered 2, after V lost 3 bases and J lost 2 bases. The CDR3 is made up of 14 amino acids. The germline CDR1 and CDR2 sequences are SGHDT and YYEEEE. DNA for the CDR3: TGTGCCAGCAGCTCGGGACAGGGGCCCTACGAGCAGTACTTC. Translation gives CASSSGQGPYEQYF.

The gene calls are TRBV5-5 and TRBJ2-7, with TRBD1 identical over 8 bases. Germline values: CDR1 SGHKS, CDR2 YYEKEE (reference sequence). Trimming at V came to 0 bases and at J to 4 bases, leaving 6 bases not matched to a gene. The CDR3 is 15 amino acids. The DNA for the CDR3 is TGTGCCAGCAGCTTGGTTGCAGGGGGCTCGTACGAGCAGTACTTC. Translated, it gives CASSLVAGGSYEQYF.

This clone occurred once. As DNA, the CDR3 is TGTGCCAGCAGTTTAAGCCCGGCCACTGAAGCTTTCTTT. The encoded protein is CASSLSPATEAFF. The V gene is TRBV27, the J gene TRBJ1-1; no clear D gene. V shed 2 bases and J shed 4 bases, with 8 bases lying between them. CDR1 is MNHEY and CDR2 is SMNVEV in the germline V gene (reference sequence). The CDR3 contains 13 residues.

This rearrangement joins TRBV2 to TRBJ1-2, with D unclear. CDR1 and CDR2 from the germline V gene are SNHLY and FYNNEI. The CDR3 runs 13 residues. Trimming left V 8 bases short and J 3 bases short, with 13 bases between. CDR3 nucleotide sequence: TGTGCCAGCTACCGGACTTTGGACTATGGCTACACCTTC. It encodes CASYRTLDYGYTF.

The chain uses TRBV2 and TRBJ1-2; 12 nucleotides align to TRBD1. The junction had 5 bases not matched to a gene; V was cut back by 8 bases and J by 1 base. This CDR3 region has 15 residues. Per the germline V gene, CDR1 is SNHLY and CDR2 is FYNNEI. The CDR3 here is CASGTGGGNNYGYTF. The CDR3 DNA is TGTGCCAGCGGGACAGGGGGCGGAAATAACTATGGCTACACCTTC.

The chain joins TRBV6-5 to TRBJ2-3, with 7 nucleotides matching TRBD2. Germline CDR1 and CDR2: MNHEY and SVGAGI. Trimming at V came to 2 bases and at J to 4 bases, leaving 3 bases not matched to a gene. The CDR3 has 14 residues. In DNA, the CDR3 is TGTGCCAGCAGTTACGGGAGGGAGGCAGATACGCAGTATTTT. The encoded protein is CASSYGREADTQYF.

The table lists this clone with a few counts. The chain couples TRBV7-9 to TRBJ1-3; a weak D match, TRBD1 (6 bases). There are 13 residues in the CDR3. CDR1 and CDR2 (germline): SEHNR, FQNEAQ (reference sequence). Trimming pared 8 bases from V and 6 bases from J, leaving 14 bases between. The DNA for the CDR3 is TGTGCCAGCCTCGTAGGGGGGCCAAACACCATATATTTT. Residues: CASLVGGPNTIYF.

DNA for the CDR3: TGTGCCAGCAGTCCGGGGGACGGGGAGCTGTTTTTT. This encodes CASSPGDGELFF. J is TRBJ2-2 and V is TRBV6-5, with D maybe TRBD2 (6 bases). CDR3 length: 12 amino acids. Germline V CDR1 and CDR2: MNHEY, SVGAGI. The ends were cut back, 5 bases at V and 7 bases at J, with 8 bases in the middle.

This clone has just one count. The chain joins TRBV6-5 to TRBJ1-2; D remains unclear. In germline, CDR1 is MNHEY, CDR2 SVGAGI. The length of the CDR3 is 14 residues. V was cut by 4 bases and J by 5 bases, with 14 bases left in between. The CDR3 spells CASSSLPRGYGYTF. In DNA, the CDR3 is TGTGCCAGCAGTTCCTTACCCCGGGGATATGGCTACACCTTC.

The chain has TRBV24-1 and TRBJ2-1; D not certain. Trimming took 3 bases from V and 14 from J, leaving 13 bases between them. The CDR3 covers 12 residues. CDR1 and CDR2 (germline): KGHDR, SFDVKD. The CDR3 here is CATSDPGPQKFF. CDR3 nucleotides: TGTGCCACCAGTGATCCCGGGCCCCAGAAGTTCTTC.

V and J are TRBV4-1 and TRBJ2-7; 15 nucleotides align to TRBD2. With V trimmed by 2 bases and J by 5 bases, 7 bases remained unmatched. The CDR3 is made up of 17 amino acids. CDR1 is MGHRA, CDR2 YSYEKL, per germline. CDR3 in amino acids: CASSQQGLAGGLDEQYF. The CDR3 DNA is TGCGCCAGCAGCCAACAGGGACTAGCGGGGGGTCTAGACGAGCAGTACTTC.

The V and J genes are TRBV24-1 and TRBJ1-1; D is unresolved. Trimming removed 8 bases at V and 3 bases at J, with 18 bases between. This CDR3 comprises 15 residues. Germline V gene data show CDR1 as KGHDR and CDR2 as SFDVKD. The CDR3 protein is CATIGSADGYTEAFF. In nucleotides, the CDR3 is TGTGCCACCATCGGATCCGCCGACGGCTACACTGAAGCTTTCTTT.

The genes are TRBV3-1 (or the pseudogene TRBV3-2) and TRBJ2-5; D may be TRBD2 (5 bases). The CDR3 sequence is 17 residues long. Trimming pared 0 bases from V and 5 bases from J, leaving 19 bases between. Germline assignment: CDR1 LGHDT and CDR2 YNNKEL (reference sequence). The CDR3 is CASSQETGSPDWETQYF. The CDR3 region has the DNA TGTGCCAGCAGCCAAGAGACGGGGTCCCCTGATTGGGAGACCCAGTACTTC.

For the CDR3, the DNA is TGTGCCAGCAGCTTAGCTTTCGAGGGGGGGGACAATCAGCCCCAGCATTTT. Protein product: CASSLAFEGGDNQPQHF. V usage is TRBV7-2 and J usage is TRBJ1-5; tentatively, D is TRBD1 (6 bases). The CDR3 is 17 residues long. Germline V gene sequence: CDR1 SGHTA, CDR2 FQGNSA. V gave up 0 bases and J gave up 3 bases, with 15 bases separating them.

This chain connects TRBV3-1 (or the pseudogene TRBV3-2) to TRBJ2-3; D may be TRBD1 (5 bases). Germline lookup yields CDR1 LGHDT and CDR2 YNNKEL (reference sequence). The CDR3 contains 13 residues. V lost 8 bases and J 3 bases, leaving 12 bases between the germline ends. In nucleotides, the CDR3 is TGTGCCAGCGGGGCCTACCCAACAGATACGCAGTATTTT. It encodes CASGAYPTDTQYF.